The entry that follows covers one T cell receptor beta chain sequence. The antigen is undetermined. This entry is derived from a study of cytomegalovirus exposure and HLA in healthy donors. General study findings and limits: Most sequenced TCRs were rare (though some public TCRs occurred in many donors). Evidence from a later analysis indicated that most CMV-associated TCR beta chains looked HLA-restricted.

Both 60 Vbeta primers and 13 Jbeta primers went into the PCR. The protocol was immunoSEQ multiplex PCR, while the TCRdb copy is restricted to in-frame clones and leaves out a portion. Of 150,000 or so clones in the sample, approximately 70% were seen once. Trimming took 3 bases from V and 1 from J; bases not matched to a gene: 7. The germline CDR1 and CDR2 sequences are SEHNR and FQNEAQ (reference sequence). The CDR3 runs 17 residues. The sequence came from a man between 40 and 49 years old in good health and CMV-seropositive. Sequenced: PBMCs. This chain links TRBV7-9 with TRBJ2-3, with 10 bases fitting TRBD2. Written as DNA, the CDR3 is TGTGCCAGCAGCTTGCCGTTAGCGGGGGGTCGCACAGATACGCAGTATTTT. Its protein is CASSLPLAGGRTDTQYF.